The clone carrying this T cell receptor (beta chain) was recorded many times. Trimming removed 8 bases at V and 2 bases at J, with 13 bases between. The CDR3 covers 14 residues. The germline V gene has CDR1 MDHEN and CDR2 SYDVKM. MiXCR, run by TCRdb on the RACE reads, gives a single entry per CDR3 protein. The sample yields roughly 92,000 distinct CDR3 sequences, roughly 10% seen once. The data stem from a study of human T cells and chemical hapten exposure. Regarding time point: patch test 2, 6 weeks after DPC sensitization. Documented treatment: therapeutic diphenylcyclopropenone sensitization with weekly scalp DPC.

Source: whole blood, taken in connection with sensitization to the hapten diphenylcyclopropenone (DPC). The rearrangement uses TRBV28 and TRBJ1-5; D uncertain. This TCR derives from a woman in her forties with alopecia areata. Some clones in this sample may be carry-over from other donors' samples. CDR3 DNA: TGTGCCAGCCGTCTAACGGGAGGCAATCAGCCCCAGCATTTT. Its protein is CASRLTGGNQPQHF.